This is a list of T cell receptor beta chains from one sample in a study of T cell responses to AZD1222 COVID-19 vaccine. TCRdb's copy holds only in-frame clones and misses some; the assay was immunoSEQ multiplex PCR. The data contain around 200,000 clones, 94% of them seen just once; the ten biggest clones take up 1.5% to 2%. Sample: peripheral blood, taken 28 days after the second AZD1222 dose. The receptors here all came from an adult who received the AZD1222 COVID-19 vaccine. Each CDR3 is given with its conserved first and last residue. D genes are given only for firm matches. Clone sizes are given selectively: once, few, many, or a class where the clone is expanded.

d_gene | j_gene | abundance | v_gene | CDR3nt | CDR3aa
TRBD2 | TRBJ2-1 | once | TRBV4-2 | TGTGCCAGCAGCCAAGATTCTAGCGGGGCCTACAATGAGCAGTTCTTC | CASSQDSSGAYNEQFF
NA | TRBJ1-2 | NA | TRBV2 | TGTGCCAGCACCCCCCGGGTGGGGTCAGGGAGCGGCTACACCTTC | CASTPRVGSGSGYTF
TRBD1 | TRBJ2-1 | once | TRBV27 | TGTGCCAGCAGTTGGGACAGGGGGGTATACAATGAGCAGTTCTTC | CASSWDRGVYNEQFF
NA | TRBJ1-1 | NA | TRBV4-3 | TGCGCCAGCAGCGATATGAACACTGAAGCTTTCTTT | CASSDMNTEAFF
NA | TRBJ2-3 | NA | TRBV2 | TGTGCCAGCAATCAGGGGAGAACAGATACGCAGTATTTT | CASNQGRTDTQYF
NA | TRBJ1-5 | NA | TRBV30 | TGTGCCTGGGCACAGGGAAATTTTCAGCCCCAGCATTTT | CAWAQGNFQPQHF
NA | TRBJ2-3 | NA | TRBV4-1 | TGCGCCAGCAGCCAAGATTTCGGAGGGCGGGGAACCTTCCCTAGCACAGATACGCAGTATTTT | CASSQDFGGRGTFPSTDTQYF
NA | TRBJ1-5 | NA | TRBV6-2/TRBV6-3 | TGTGCCAGCAGTTCAACTTTAGGGACCGGGGGGTACCAGCCCCAGCATTTT | CASSSTLGTGGYQPQHF
NA | TRBJ2-5 | NA | TRBV6-5 | TGTGCCAGCACCCCCAGCCGGACCCAGTACTTC | CASTPSRTQYF
NA | TRBJ1-5 | NA | TRBV6-2/TRBV6-3 | TGTGCCAGCAGTTACTTGGCCGCTAATCAGCCCCAGCATTTT | CASSYLAANQPQHF
NA | TRBJ1-1 | NA | TRBV9 | TGTGCCAGCAGCGTACGGCAGGACGGAGGCACTGAAGCTTTCTTT | CASSVRQDGGTEAFF
NA | TRBJ1-6 | NA | TRBV4-1 | TGCGCCAGCAGCCAAGATACCAGCTCTTTCTATAATTCACCCCTCCACTTT | CASSQDTSSFYNSPLHF
TRBD2 | TRBJ2-3 | NA | TRBV7-2 | TGTGCCAGCAGAGTAGCGTCCCTAGCGGGGTTGGATACGCAGTATTTT | CASRVASLAGLDTQYF
NA | TRBJ1-2 | NA | TRBV28 | TGTGCCAGCAGCACCGGGGGACCTAACTATGGCTACACCTTC | CASSTGGPNYGYTF
NA | TRBJ2-6 | NA | TRBV28 | TGTGCCAGCAGCCCGCTCTCTGGGGCCAACGTCCTGACTTTC | CASSPLSGANVLTF
NA | TRBJ1-1 | NA | TRBV7-2 | TGTGCCAGCAGCTTAGATGGGGGCGCAGGGACTGAAGCTTTCTTT | CASSLDGGAGTEAFF
NA | TRBJ2-7 | NA | TRBV10-3 | TGTTCGGTCCGAGAGGACCTCTCCTACGAGCAGTACTTC | CSVREDLSYEQYF
NA | TRBJ2-7 | NA | TRBV6-4 | TGTGCCAGCAGATCCGGGGGGCAGTACTTC | CASRSGGQYF
NA | TRBJ2-3 | NA | TRBV18 | TGTGCCAGCTCACCACAGGCCCTGCAGGGCGATACGCAGTATTTT | CASSPQALQGDTQYF
NA | TRBJ1-3 | NA | TRBV6-6 | TGTGCCAGCAGGGAGGGATTTACTTTGGGAAACACCATATATTTT | CASREGFTLGNTIYF
NA | TRBJ1-5 | NA | TRBV28 | TGTGCCAGCAGTTTACACAGGTCAGGTCAGCCCCAGCATTTT | CASSLHRSGQPQHF
NA | TRBJ2-5 | NA | TRBV5-1 | TGCGCCAGCAGCTTGGGGGATGGACCCCACCAACGGGAGACCCAGTACTTC | CASSLGDGPHQRETQYF
TRBD2 | TRBJ2-7 | NA | TRBV5-1 | TGCGCCAGCAGCACGGCTAGCGGGAGGGCCTTCTACGAGCAGTACTTC | CASSTASGRAFYEQYF
TRBD2 | TRBJ2-5 | NA | TRBV3-1/TRBV3-2 | TGTGCCAGCAGCCAAGGTCGCGGGGGACTGCAAGAGACCCAGTACTTC | CASSQGRGGLQETQYF
NA | TRBJ2-7 | NA | TRBV19 | TGTGCCAGTAGAGGGGGGGCTTCAGGCTCCTACGAGCAGTACTTC | CASRGGASGSYEQYF
TRBD2 | TRBJ2-2 | NA | TRBV7-9 | TGTGCCAGCAGCTCAGCGGGGTCGAACACCGGGGAGCTGTTTTTT | CASSSAGSNTGELFF
NA | TRBJ1-2 | NA | TRBV4-3 | TGCGCCAGCAGCCATTCTTCGCCGGGCAGGGACGTCTATGGCTACACCTTC | CASSHSSPGRDVYGYTF